The TCR beta chain under discussion was sequenced for a study of T cells in Graves' hyperthyroidism and ophthalmopathy. Study outcomes and limitations: Blood held most thyroid clonotypes expanded above 0.001 frequency.

In its sample, this clonotype was seen many times. Its antigen is not known. The source material, RNA transcripts, was used to amplify TCR beta CDR3 regions. The primer set for the first-round RT-PCR of the TCR CDR3 was HTBI. MiXCR, run by TCRdb on the multiplex PCR reads, gives a single entry per CDR3 protein. The table shows hundreds of thousands of distinct CDR3 sequences, with roughly 14% occurring only once. Trimming took off 0 bases at V and 4 bases at J, with 10 bases between the two ends. This CDR3 contains 15 residues. Looked up from germline, CDR1 is LGHDT and CDR2 is YNNKEL (reference sequence).

The chain couples TRBV3-1 to TRBJ1-5, with D possibly matching TRBD1 (5 bases). Sequenced: blood. This TCR came from a woman younger than 35 with Graves' hyperthyroidism. For the CDR3, the DNA is TGTGCCAGCAGCCAAGATATGGGGGGTAATCAGCCCCAGCATTTT. It encodes CASSQDMGGNQPQHF.